The 4 T cell receptor beta chains presented below share a single source sample, sequenced in a study of CD8 T cells in Susac syndrome. An amount of RNA that ranged from roughly 0.45 to 1 ug was reverse transcribed with random hexamers. TCRdb reprocessed the immunoSEQ multiplex PCR reads via MiXCR and lists one record per CDR3 protein. The sample includes around 300,000 distinct CDR3 sequences, under 95% of them seen just once. The sequenced sample was CD4+ T cells from PBMCs. The receptor source for this set is a human donor with multiple sclerosis.

This CDR3 is CASSLGRTGATNEKLFF. In DNA, the CDR3 is TGTGCCAGCAGCTTAGGTAGAACGGGTGCAACTAATGAAAAACTGTTTTTT. The chain recombines TRBV7-9 with TRBJ1-4; D remains ambiguous. The CDR3 consists of 17 residues. V lost 1 base and J lost 0, with 12 bases in between. Germline V gene data show CDR1 as SEHNR and CDR2 as FQNEAQ (reference sequence). The full variable domain, in which reference TRBV7-9 and TRBJ1-4 provide the parts outside the CDR3, is DTGVSQNPRHKITKRGQNVTFRCDPISEHNRLYWYRQTLGQGPEFLTYFQNEAQLEKSRLLSDRFSAERPKGSFSTLEIQRTEQGDSAMYLCASSLGRTGATNEKLFFGSGTQLSVL.

The V call is TRBV27, the J call TRBJ1-1, with 8 bases matching TRBD1. The CDR3 runs to 15 residues. The V segment lost 4 bases and the J segment 4 bases; nucleotides outside the gene matches: 8. CDR1 MNHEY and CDR2 SMNVEV come from the germline V gene (reference sequence). CDR3 nucleotides: TGTGCCAGCAGTTCATATAGGACAGGGACCACTGAAGCTTTCTTT. Protein: CASSSYRTGTTEAFF.

J is TRBJ1-4 and V is TRBV29-1; D remains unclear. Germline CDR1 SQVTM, CDR2 ANQGSEA. CDR3 size: 14 residues. V was shortened by 1 base and J by 0 bases, with 6 bases between the two germline ends. In DNA, the CDR3 is TGCAGCGTTGAAGTCCGGCCAACTAATGAAAAACTGTTTTTT. This codes for CSVEVRPTNEKLFF.

V gene TRBV3-1 combines with J gene TRBJ2-1, with 14 bases fitting TRBD2. V was pared by 6 bases and J by 8 bases, with 6 bases of the junction left unmatched. This CDR3 has 15 amino acids. Germline-derived CDR1 and CDR2 are LGHDT and YNNKEL (reference sequence). Here the CDR3 reads CASRPGTSGSYEQFF. The CDR3, as DNA: TGTGCCAGCAGACCCGGGACTAGCGGGAGTTATGAGCAGTTCTTC.